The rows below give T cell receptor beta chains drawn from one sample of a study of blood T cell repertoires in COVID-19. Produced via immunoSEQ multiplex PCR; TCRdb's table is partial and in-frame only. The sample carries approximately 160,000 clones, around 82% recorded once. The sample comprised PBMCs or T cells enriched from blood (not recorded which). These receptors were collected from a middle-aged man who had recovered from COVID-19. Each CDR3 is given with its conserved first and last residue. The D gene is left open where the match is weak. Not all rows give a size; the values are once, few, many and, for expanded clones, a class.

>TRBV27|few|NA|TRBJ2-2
TGTGCCAGCAGGACTAGTCAACTGATGCGCGGGGAGCTGTTTTTT
CASRTSQLMRGELFF
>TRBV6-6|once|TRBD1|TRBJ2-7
TGTGCCAGCAGTCGAACAGGGGGAGGCTACGAGCAGTACTTC
CASSRTGGGYEQYF
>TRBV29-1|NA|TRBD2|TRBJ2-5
TGCAGCGTTGAAGGCCCCCTCAGGACTAGCGGGGAAGAGACCCAGTACTTC
CSVEGPLRTSGEETQYF
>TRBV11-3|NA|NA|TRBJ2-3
TGTGCCAGCAGCCAAAAAGGGGCAGATACGCAGTATTTT
CASSQKGADTQYF
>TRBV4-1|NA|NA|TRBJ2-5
TGCGCCAGCAGCCAACATCCACTAATAGAGACCCAGTACTTC
CASSQHPLIETQYF
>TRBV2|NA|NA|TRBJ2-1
TGTGCCAGCCTATCTCGGGGGACTTTCAATGAGCAGTTCTTC
CASLSRGTFNEQFF
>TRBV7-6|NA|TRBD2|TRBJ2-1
TGTGCCAGCAGCTTAAGGGCTAGCGGGGGGCTAGGCAATGAGCAGTTCTTC
CASSLRASGGLGNEQFF
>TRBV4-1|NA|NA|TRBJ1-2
TGCGCCAGCAGCCAAGCACAACCTAACTATGGCTACACCTTC
CASSQAQPNYGYTF
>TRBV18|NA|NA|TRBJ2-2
TGTGCCAGCTCACCATCCTTGGGGGCCAAAAACAGCGGGGAGCTGTTTTTT
CASSPSLGAKNSGELFF
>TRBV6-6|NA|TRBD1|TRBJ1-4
TGTGCCAGCAGTTACTCGGGGACAGGGGATAATGAAAAACTGTTTTTT
CASSYSGTGDNEKLFF
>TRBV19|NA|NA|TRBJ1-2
TGTGCCAGTCTAGCGGCCTCCTTACTTAACTATGGCTACACCTTC
CASLAASLLNYGYTF
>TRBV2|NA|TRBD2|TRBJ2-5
TGTGCCAGCAACGCGGGACTAGCGGGGGCCCGTCAAGAGACCCAGTACTTC
CASNAGLAGARQETQYF
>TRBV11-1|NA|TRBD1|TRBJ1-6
TGTGCCAGCAGCTCGGGACAGGGAGGAGGATCACCCCTCCACTTT
CASSSGQGGGSPLHF